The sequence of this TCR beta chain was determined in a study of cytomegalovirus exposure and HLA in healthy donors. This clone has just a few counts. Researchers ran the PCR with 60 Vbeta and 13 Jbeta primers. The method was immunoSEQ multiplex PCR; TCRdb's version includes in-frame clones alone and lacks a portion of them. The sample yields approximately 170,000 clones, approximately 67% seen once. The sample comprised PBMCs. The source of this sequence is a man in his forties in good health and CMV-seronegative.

CDR3 protein: CASSFGGGSGDTQYF. In DNA form, the CDR3 reads TGTGCCAGCAGTTTTGGCGGGGGGTCGGGCGATACGCAGTATTTT. The V call is TRBV6-5, the J call TRBJ2-3; 8 positions match TRBD2. This CDR3 has 15 amino acids. Germline V lookup: CDR1 MNHEY, CDR2 SVGAGI. Trimming cost V 4 bases and J 6 bases; bases outside gene matches: 9.